These T cell receptor beta chains were read from a single sample in a study of post-analysis software for immune sequencing data. TCRdb re-called the PCR reads through MiXCR, storing one row per CDR3 protein. The profile shows almost 700,000 distinct CDR3 sequences, 55% to 60% of them singletons. The material sequenced was blood. The origin of the receptors is a girl aged 2-10 years with multiple sclerosis. Each CDR3 is given with its conserved first and last residue. A D gene is named only where the DNA matches it firmly. Only part of the rows carry a size: once, few, many, or a class if the clone is expanded.

d_call clone_size j_call v_call cdr3_aa cdr3_nt
TRBD1 - TRBJ2-7 TRBV7-8 CASSPTGQGAYEQYF TGTGCCAGCAGCCCCACCGGACAGGGGGCCTACGAGCAGTACTTC
- few TRBJ2-1 TRBV7-6 CASSLATIYNEQFF TGTGCCAGCAGCTTAGCGACTATATACAATGAGCAGTTCTTC
TRBD2 once TRBJ2-7 TRBV6-2/TRBV6-3 CASSPGTSILQYF TGTGCCAGCAGTCCCGGGACTAGCATACTTCAGTACTTC
- - TRBJ2-5 TRBV20-1 CSAWGAYKETQYF TGCAGTGCTTGGGGGGCTTATAAAGAGACCCAGTACTTC
- - TRBJ1-1 TRBV18 CASSPPTPEGNTEAFF TGTGCCAGCTCACCACCCACCCCAGAGGGGAACACTGAAGCTTTCTTT
TRBD1 - TRBJ2-5 TRBV7-2 CASGQGSVQETQYF TGTGCCAGCGGACAGGGGAGCGTTCAAGAGACCCAGTACTTC
- few TRBJ2-7 TRBV5-4 CAIGDSSYEQYF TGTGCCATCGGGGACTCATCCTACGAGCAGTACTTC
- - TRBJ2-1 TRBV20-1 CSADKGSDNEQFF TGCAGTGCTGATAAAGGAAGTGACAATGAGCAGTTCTTC
- - TRBJ2-7 TRBV12-5 CASGLVKYEQYF TGTGCTAGTGGTTTGGTAAAGTACGAGCAGTACTTC
- - TRBJ1-1 TRBV20-1 CSARAGATEAFF TGCAGTGCTAGGGCCGGGGCCACTGAAGCTTTCTTT
TRBD1 - TRBJ2-7 TRBV29-1 CSVFLRDRNIEQYF TGCAGCGTCTTCCTCCGGGACAGAAATATCGAGCAGTACTTC
TRBD1 - TRBJ1-2 TRBV27 CASSRQGERVYGYTF TGTGCCAGCAGCCGTCAGGGGGAACGGGTATATGGCTACACCTTC
- - TRBJ1-6 TRBV9 CASSVESGRPDSPLHF TGTGCCAGCAGCGTAGAATCAGGGCGTCCGGATTCACCCCTCCACTTT
TRBD2 - TRBJ2-7 TRBV20-1 CSAFGIGRKYEQYF TGCAGTGCCTTCGGGATCGGGAGGAAATACGAGCAGTACTTC
- - TRBJ2-1 TRBV20-1 CSAQISATPYNEQFF TGCAGTGCTCAGATTAGCGCGACGCCTTACAATGAGCAGTTCTTC
- many TRBJ1-2 TRBV25-1 CASRQGLYGYTF TGTGCCAGCAGACAGGGACTCTATGGCTACACCTTC
- - TRBJ2-4 TRBV20-1 CSARRSLLGKNIQYF TGCAGTGCTAGAAGGTCCCTCCTAGGCAAAAACATTCAGTACTTC
TRBD1 few TRBJ2-1 TRBV13 CASSLVAEGQAYNEQFF TGTGCCAGCAGCTTAGTGGCCGAGGGACAGGCCTACAATGAGCAGTTCTTC
TRBD2 once TRBJ2-1 TRBV20-1 CSARGTSGFSSYNEQFF TGCAGTGCTAGAGGGACTAGCGGATTTAGCTCCTACAATGAGCAGTTCTTC
TRBD1 - TRBJ2-5 TRBV5-1 CASSLSGQGRRETQYF TGCGCCAGCAGCTTGTCGGGACAGGGGAGAAGGGAGACCCAGTACTTC
TRBD2 once TRBJ2-3 TRBV4-2 CASSQGAPRIAGAADTQYF TGTGCCAGCAGCCAAGGAGCGCCCAGAATAGCGGGGGCGGCAGATACGCAGTATTTT
TRBD1 - TRBJ2-5 TRBV7-2 CASSLAGTGLETQYF TGTGCCAGCAGCTTAGCGGGGACAGGGTTAGAGACCCAGTACTTC
TRBD2 few TRBJ2-3 TRBV20-1 CSARRGEGDTQYF TGCAGTGCTAGACGGGGGGAGGGGGATACGCAGTATTTT
TRBD2 - TRBJ2-3 TRBV5-1 CASSKPGLAVTDTQYF TGCGCCAGCAGCAAACCGGGACTAGCGGTCACAGATACGCAGTATTTT
- - TRBJ2-3 TRBV27 CASSFSAGTDTQYF TGTGCCAGCAGTTTCTCAGCAGGCACAGATACGCAGTATTTT
- - TRBJ2-1 TRBV13 CASSHWTSYNEQFF TGTGCCAGCAGCCATTGGACCAGCTACAATGAGCAGTTCTTC
- few TRBJ2-1 TRBV29-1 CSVGGAASSYNEQFF TGCAGCGTTGGGGGGGCCGCTAGCTCCTACAATGAGCAGTTCTTC
- - TRBJ2-3 TRBV5-1 CASSLAELTTDTQYF TGCGCCAGCAGCTTGGCCGAGCTCACCACAGATACGCAGTATTTT
TRBD2 - TRBJ2-1 TRBV11-2 CASSFVAGGPYNEQFF TGTGCCAGCAGCTTCGTAGCGGGAGGGCCGTACAATGAGCAGTTCTTC
TRBD2 - TRBJ2-3 TRBV24-1 CATSDGRTSATQYF TGTGCCACCAGTGATGGAAGGACTAGCGCTACGCAGTATTTT
- - TRBJ1-5 TRBV7-9 CASSLTSHEIPDQPQHF TGTGCCAGCAGCCTAACATCCCACGAAATACCGGATCAGCCCCAGCATTTT
- many TRBJ1-1 TRBV5-1 CASSTGSTEAFF TGCGCCAGCAGTACAGGGTCCACTGAAGCTTTCTTT
- few TRBJ2-7 TRBV2 CTTTGQTSYEQYF TGTACCACCACGGGACAAACCTCCTATGAGCAGTACTTC